The 32 T cell receptor beta chains below come from one sample, sequenced in a study of blood T cell repertoires in COVID-19. Clones were sequenced by immunoSEQ multiplex PCR, and TCRdb holds only the in-frame ones, with some missing. The sample consists of 200,000 to 250,000 clones, more than 85% of them appearing once. Sequencing used peripheral blood. Source of these receptors: a woman aged 45-60 years with COVID-19, enrolled during active disease.

The chain carries TRBV29-1 and TRBJ1-1, with TRBD1 identical over 7 bases. The CDR3 loop spans 12 amino acids. Germline CDR1 SQVTM, CDR2 ANQGSEA. V shed 3 bases and J 4 bases; nucleotides not matched to a gene: 2. The CDR3 reads CSVEAGGTEAFF. In nucleotides, the CDR3 is TGCAGCGTTGAGGCAGGGGGCACTGAAGCTTTCTTT. The full variable domain, with the rest looked up from reference TRBV29-1 and TRBJ1-1, is SAVISQKPSRDICQRGTSLTIQCQVDSQVTMMFWYRQQPGQSLTLIATANQGSEATYESGFVIDKFPISRPNLTFSTLTVSNMSPEDSSIYLCSVEAGGTEAFFGQGTRLTVV.

This chain links TRBV5-1 with TRBJ2-1; unclear D gene. This CDR3 region has 17 residues. V lost 0 bases and J 3 bases, leaving 16 bases between the germline ends. CDR1 is SGHRS, CDR2 YFSETQ, per germline. CDR3 amino acids: CASSLAIRVSGYNEQFF. The CDR3 bases are TGCGCCAGCAGCTTGGCTATACGAGTGTCTGGCTACAATGAGCAGTTCTTC.

This sequence joins TRBV19 and TRBJ2-1; TRBD1 might be the D (5 bases). Germline CDR1 reads LNHDA; CDR2 reads SQIVND (reference sequence). There are 15 residues in the CDR3. V lost 4 bases and J lost 4, with 14 bases in between. The CDR3 bases are TGTGCCAGTAGTAAGGGGCCAGGTCTTTACAATGAGCAGTTCTTC. Amino acids: CASSKGPGLYNEQFF.

The chain recombines TRBV20-1 with TRBJ2-7, with D possibly being TRBD2 (5 bases). Germline V gives CDR1 DFQATT, CDR2 SNEGSKA (reference sequence). This CDR3 region has 13 residues. Trimming shortened V by 3 bases and J by 6 bases, and 15 bases separated the two germline ends. The CDR3 protein is CSASISSGVEQYV. Written as DNA, the CDR3 is TGCAGTGCTAGTATTAGCTCCGGGGTCGAGCAGTACGTC.

The rearrangement uses TRBV7-6 and TRBJ1-4, with TRBD1 as a possible D gene (6 bases). V was clipped by 10 bases and J by 4 bases, with 19 bases between them. Germline V lookup: CDR1 SGHVS, CDR2 FNYEAQ. The CDR3 contains 15 residues. CDR3 protein: CAIGPLGAINEKLFF. The DNA of the CDR3 is TGTGCCATCGGACCTTTGGGGGCTATTAATGAAAAACTGTTTTTT. Supplemented by reference TRBV7-6 and TRBJ1-4, the full variable domain reads GAGVSQSPRYKVTKRGQDVALRCDPISGHVSLYWYRQALGQGPEFLTYFNYEAQQDKSGLPNDRFSAERPEGSISTLTIQRTEQRDSAMYRCAIGPLGAINEKLFFGSGTQLSVL.

This chain connects TRBV15 to TRBJ1-4; the match to TRBD1 covers 7 bases. V dropped 0 bases and J dropped 1; count of bases not matched to a gene: 8. The CDR3 runs 18 residues. Germline-derived CDR1 and CDR2 are LNHNV and YYDKDF (reference sequence). This chain's CDR3 is CATSRDVWGDRTNEKLFF. CDR3 sequence (DNA): TGTGCCACCAGCAGAGACGTCTGGGGGGACAGAACTAATGAAAAACTGTTTTTT. The full variable domain, rest sourced from reference TRBV15 and TRBJ1-4, is DAMVIQNPRYQVTQFGKPVTLSCSQTLNHNVMYWYQQKSSQAPKLLFHYYDKDFNNEADTPDNFQSRRPNTSFCFLDIRSPGLGDTAMYLCATSRDVWGDRTNEKLFFGSGTQLSVL.

The rearrangement uses TRBV5-1 and TRBJ1-1; the D is unclear. Between the trimmed V and J ends, which lost 2 bases and 2 bases, there was a span of 7 bases. CDR1 and CDR2 from the germline V gene are SGHRS and YFSETQ. The CDR3 runs 13 residues. CDR3: CASSFNVNTEAFF. The CDR3 DNA is TGCGCCAGCAGCTTTAATGTAAACACTGAAGCTTTCTTT.

This clone was counted once. The chain has TRBV27 and TRBJ1-1; 10 bases fit TRBD1. CDR1 and CDR2 (germline): MNHEY, SMNVEV (reference sequence). J gave up 7 bases and V 6 bases, and 8 bases lay outside the gene matches. CDR3 length: 14 amino acids. CDR3 amino acids: CASRRQGAPVEAFF. The CDR3, as DNA: TGTGCCAGCAGGCGACAGGGGGCCCCTGTTGAAGCTTTCTTT.

The chain employs TRBV7-2 and TRBJ1-2, with D uncertain. The V gene's germline CDR1 is SGHTA and CDR2 FQGNSA. This CDR3 has 15 amino acids. V gave up 1 base and J gave up 10 bases, with 19 bases separating them. CDR3 nucleotide sequence: TGTGCCAGCAGCTTAGAAGCGGGCATTAACAACCACTACACCTTC. This gives the protein CASSLEAGINNHYTF. The full variable domain, completed using reference TRBV7-2 and TRBJ1-2, is GAGVSQSPSNKVTEKGKDVELRCDPISGHTALYWYRQSLGQGLEFLIYFQGNSAPDKSGLPSDRFSAERTGGSVSTLTIQRTQQEDSAVYLCASSLEAGINNHYTFGSGTRLTVV.

This clone was seen more than once but under ten times. The chain recombines TRBV2 with TRBJ1-5; a weak D match, TRBD1 (6 bases). CDR1 SNHLY and CDR2 FYNNEI come from the germline V gene. Trimming pared 3 bases from V and 6 bases from J, leaving 15 bases between. The CDR3 has 15 amino acids. CDR3 residues: CASSDMGAGGQPQHF. The CDR3 DNA sequence: TGTGCCAGCAGTGACATGGGGGCAGGAGGTCAGCCCCAGCATTTT. Full variable domain (remainder filled in from reference TRBV2 and TRBJ1-5): EPEVTQTPSHQVTQMGQEVILRCVPISNHLYFYWYRQILGQKVEFLVSFYNNEISEKSEIFDDQFSVERPDGSNFTLKIRSTKLEDSAMYFCASSDMGAGGQPQHFGDGTRLSIL.

V usage is TRBV12-3 or TRBV12-4 and J usage is TRBJ2-7; TRBD1 is a possible D gene (6 bases). CDR3 length: 12 residues. V was clipped by 2 bases and J by 4 bases, with 6 bases between them. The CDR3 loop reads CASSLRGYEQYF. CDR3 nucleotide sequence: TGTGCCAGCAGTTTAAGGGGGTACGAGCAGTACTTC.

The chain links TRBV6-2 or TRBV6-3 to TRBJ1-4; the match to TRBD1 covers 8 bases. Germline V gene data show CDR1 as MNHEY and CDR2 as SVGEGT. This CDR3 has 14 residues. The V and J ends lost 4 bases and 8 bases, in that order; junction bases with no gene match: 6. The CDR3 DNA reads as TGTGCCAGCAGTTCAGGACAGGGAAGGGAAAAACTGTTTTTT. Protein: CASSSGQGREKLFF.

The chain uses TRBV7-8 and TRBJ1-6; D unclear. Trimming stripped 3 bases from V and 8 bases from J, with 5 bases between. CDR1 is SGHVS and CDR2 is FQNEAQ in the germline V gene. This CDR3 is built from 12 residues. In DNA, the CDR3 is TGTGCCAGCAGCTTCCCCGATTCACCCCTCCACTTT. It specifies CASSFPDSPLHF. The whole variable domain, remainder taken from reference TRBV7-8 and TRBJ1-6, is GAGVSQSPRYKVAKRGQDVALRCDPISGHVSLFWYQQALGQGPEFLTYFQNEAQLDKSGLPSDRFFAERPEGSVSTLKIQRTQQEDSAVYLCASSFPDSPLHFGNGTRLTVT.

This chain links TRBV28 with TRBJ1-3, with 7 positions matching TRBD1. Germline CDR1 reads MDHEN; CDR2 reads SYDVKM. The trim removed 5 bases at V and 0 bases at J, leaving 4 bases unmatched. This CDR3 comprises 15 residues. The CDR3 region has the DNA TGTGCCAGCAGTCCTCCAGGGGGCTCTGGAAACACCATATATTTT. Amino acids: CASSPPGGSGNTIYF.

The chain joins TRBV7-6 to TRBJ2-1; the match to TRBD2 covers 10 bases. The CDR3 consists of 16 residues. Germline V gene data show CDR1 as SGHVS and CDR2 as FNYEAQ. V lost 3 bases, J lost 5 bases, and 7 bases stayed unmatched. The CDR3 protein is CASSFIPSGGNNEQFF. The CDR3 DNA reads TGTGCCAGCAGCTTCATTCCTAGCGGGGGAAACAATGAGCAGTTCTTC.

The chain recombines TRBV5-1 with TRBJ1-1; D uncertain. CDR1 is SGHRS and CDR2 is YFSETQ in the germline V gene. CDR3 length: 15 amino acids. Trimming removed 4 bases at V and 3 bases at J, with 16 bases between. CDR3 nucleotide sequence: TGCGCCAGCAGCCAGACCCCAGGCAGAGACACTGAAGCTTTCTTT. This translates into CASSQTPGRDTEAFF.

This clone was found once. The chain carries TRBV11-1 and TRBJ2-1; no clear D gene. V lost 1 base and J 10 bases, leaving 14 bases between the germline ends. The CDR3 has 14 amino acids. Germline V lookup: CDR1 SGHAT, CDR2 FQDESV (reference sequence). In DNA form, the CDR3 reads TGTGCCAGCAGCTTAGTGGCTTTCCAACAGGAGCAGTTCTTC. Amino acid sequence: CASSLVAFQQEQFF.

V and J are TRBV5-1 and TRBJ2-3; TRBD2 agrees at 10 bases. CDR3 length equals 18 residues. Per the germline V gene, CDR1 is SGHRS and CDR2 is YFSETQ. The ends lost 0 bases at V and 2 bases at J; junction bases unmatched: 9. The CDR3 DNA reads TGCGCCAGCAGCTTGGAGTTAGCGGGGGGCCCGACCACAGATACGCAGTATTTT. Protein sequence: CASSLELAGGPTTDTQYF.

This clone came up once. This rearrangement joins TRBV7-6 to TRBJ2-5; perhaps TRBD2 as D (5 bases). V lost 1 base, J lost 1 base, and 10 bases lay in between. This CDR3 contains 15 residues. Germline V gives CDR1 SGHVS, CDR2 FNYEAQ. This CDR3 reads CASSLDQRTQETQYF. The CDR3, as DNA: TGTGCCAGCAGCTTAGACCAGCGGACCCAAGAGACCCAGTACTTC.

The V gene is TRBV19, the J gene TRBJ2-1; TRBD2 matches 13 bases. There are 15 residues in the CDR3. Per the germline V gene, CDR1 is LNHDA and CDR2 is SQIVND (reference sequence). V was pared by 4 bases and J by 9 bases, with 6 bases of the junction left unmatched. CDR3 loop: CASSTTSGGVGEQFF. The CDR3 DNA is TGTGCCAGTAGTACCACTAGCGGGGGGGTCGGTGAGCAGTTCTTC.

V and J are TRBV28 and TRBJ1-5, with D perhaps matching TRBD1 (6 bases). The germline V gene has CDR1 MDHEN and CDR2 SYDVKM. V was cut by 1 base and J by 9 bases, with 16 bases left in between. This CDR3 is built from 15 residues. The CDR3 loop reads CASSLSGRGNGPQHF. The CDR3, as DNA: TGTGCCAGCAGTTTATCTGGCAGGGGAAACGGGCCCCAGCATTTT.

This chain uses TRBV7-9 with TRBJ1-1, with 7 positions matching TRBD1. The CDR3 spans 15 residues. J lost 1 base, V lost 5 bases, and 7 bases had no gene match. From germline, CDR1 is SEHNR and CDR2 FQNEAQ (reference sequence). CDR3 in amino acids: CASSLIRTGNTEAFF. DNA for the CDR3: TGTGCCAGCAGCCTCATCCGGACAGGGAACACTGAAGCTTTCTTT.

This rearrangement joins TRBV28 to TRBJ2-1; 12 bases are shared with TRBD2. Per germline, CDR1 MDHEN and CDR2 SYDVKM. J lost 6 bases, V lost 6 bases, and 3 bases had no gene match. The CDR3 loop spans 14 amino acids. In nucleotides, the CDR3 is TGTGCCAGCAGCTCTAGCGGGGGGGCCAATGAGCAGTTCTTC. Amino acid sequence: CASSSSGGANEQFF.

The chain is built from TRBV5-5 and TRBJ2-3; 9 bases are a match to TRBD1. Per the germline V gene, CDR1 is SGHKS and CDR2 is YYEKEE (reference sequence). The CDR3 loop spans 14 amino acids. J gave up 3 bases and V 4 bases, and 3 bases lay outside the gene matches. The CDR3 DNA reads as TGTGCCAGCAGCCGAGGACAGGGGACAGATACGCAGTATTTT. Protein sequence: CASSRGQGTDTQYF.

The chain joins TRBV6-6 to TRBJ2-5; D gene uncertain. Germline V gives CDR1 MNHNY, CDR2 SVGAGI (reference sequence). The CDR3 length is 11 residues. Trimming left V 5 bases short and J 7 bases short, with 8 bases between. The CDR3 sequence is CASSPSWTQYF. The CDR3 DNA follows: TGTGCCAGCAGTCCCTCTTGGACCCAGTACTTC.

The J gene is TRBJ2-5, the V gene TRBV3-1 (or the pseudogene TRBV3-2), with 8 positions matching TRBD2. Per the germline V gene, CDR1 is LGHDT and CDR2 is YNNKEL (reference sequence). V gave up 0 bases and J gave up 2 bases; unmatched junction bases: 11. The CDR3 is 18 amino acids. The CDR3 region is CASSQELRGAGVQETQYF. The CDR3 DNA reads as TGTGCCAGCAGCCAAGAGCTCCGTGGAGCGGGGGTGCAAGAGACCCAGTACTTC.

The table lists this clone with a few counts. This chain connects TRBV4-1 to TRBJ1-2, with D maybe TRBD1 (5 bases). The CDR3 has 15 amino acids. Trimming took 1 base from V and 8 from J, leaving 17 bases between them. Germline CDR1 reads MGHRA; CDR2 reads YSYEKL. The CDR3: CASSQVGTTREGYTF. CDR3 nucleotides: TGCGCCAGCAGCCAAGTAGGCACAACCAGGGAAGGCTACACCTTC.

The chain joins TRBV9 to TRBJ1-4; 9 bases are shared with TRBD1. The length of the CDR3 is 15 residues. CDR1 and CDR2 from the germline V gene are SGDLS and YYNGEE. With 4 bases clipped from V and 8 bases from J, the junction kept 9 bases outside the gene matches. DNA for the CDR3: TGTGCCAGCAGCCCAGGGGAGACAGGGGGAGAAAAACTGTTTTTT. As protein: CASSPGETGGEKLFF.

About this clone: Because the CDR3's place on the DNA is in doubt, the DNA is left out and the CDR3 is given as listed by TCRdb. The rearrangement uses TRBV2 and TRBJ2-7; the table's D call, TRBD2, was not checked against the DNA. CDR1 and CDR2 from the germline V gene are SNHLY and FYNNEI. The CDR3 is made up of 18 amino acids, end residues included. The CDR3 region is CASSVGTLGTSAFYEQYV.

J is TRBJ2-3 and V is TRBV5-1; D call uncertain. Germline V gene lookup returns CDR1 SGHRS and CDR2 YFSETQ. V gave up 8 bases and J gave up 2 bases, with 12 bases separating them. The CDR3 is 13 residues long. The CDR3 reads CARNIPTTDTQYF. In DNA form, the CDR3 reads TGCGCCAGAAATATCCCTACCACAGATACGCAGTATTTT.

The sample holds a few counts of this clone. This chain uses TRBV19 with TRBJ1-1; possibly TRBD1 for D (6 bases). V was pared by 8 bases and J by 3 bases, with 13 bases between. Germline V gene sequence: CDR1 LNHDA, CDR2 SQIVND (reference sequence). The CDR3 extends over 13 amino acids. The DNA for the CDR3 is TGTGCCAGTTCCGGGACACACTACACTGAAGCTTTCTTT. It encodes CASSGTHYTEAFF. The variable domain in full, completed from reference TRBV19 and TRBJ1-1, reads DGGITQSPKYLFRKEGQNVTLSCEQNLNHDAMYWYRQDPGQGLRLIYYSQIVNDFQKGDIAEGYSVSREKKESFPLTVTSAQKNPTAFYLCASSGTHYTEAFFGQGTRLTVV.

The V and J genes are TRBV19 and TRBJ2-7, with TRBD1 identical over 7 bases. The ends lost 4 bases at V and 2 bases at J; junction bases unmatched: 8. CDR3 length: 15 amino acids. Germline V CDR1 and CDR2: LNHDA, SQIVND (reference sequence). CDR3 DNA: TGTGCCAGTAGTACGTCAACAGGGGACCCCTACGAGCAGTACTTC. Translation gives CASSTSTGDPYEQYF. Complete variable domain (other parts from reference TRBV19 and TRBJ2-7): DGGITQSPKYLFRKEGQNVTLSCEQNLNHDAMYWYRQDPGQGLRLIYYSQIVNDFQKGDIAEGYSVSREKKESFPLTVTSAQKNPTAFYLCASSTSTGDPYEQYFGPGTRLTVT.